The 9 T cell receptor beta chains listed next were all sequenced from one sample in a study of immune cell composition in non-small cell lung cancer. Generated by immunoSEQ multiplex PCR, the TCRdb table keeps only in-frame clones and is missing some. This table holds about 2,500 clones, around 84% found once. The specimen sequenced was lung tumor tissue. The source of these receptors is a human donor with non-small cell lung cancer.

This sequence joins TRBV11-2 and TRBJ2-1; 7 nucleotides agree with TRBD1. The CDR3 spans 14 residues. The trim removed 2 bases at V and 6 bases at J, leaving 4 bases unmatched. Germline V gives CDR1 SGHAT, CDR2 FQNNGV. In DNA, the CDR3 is TGTGCCAGCAGCTTAAGTTCAGGGGGCAATGAGCAGTTCTTC. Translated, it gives CASSLSSGGNEQFF. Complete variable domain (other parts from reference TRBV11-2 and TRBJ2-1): EAGVAQSPRYKIIEKRQSVAFWCNPISGHATLYWYQQILGQGPKLLIQFQNNGVVDDSQLPKDRFSAERLKGVDSTLKIQPAKLEDSAVYLCASSLSSGGNEQFFGPGTRLTVL.

Here the CDR3 DNA reads TGTGCCAGTAAGAGGACACTCACAGATACGCAGTATTTT. Its protein product is CASKRTLTDTQYF. The rearrangement links TRBV19 to TRBJ2-3; weak D call: TRBD1 (5 bases). Germline CDR1 and CDR2: LNHDA and SQIVND (reference sequence). CDR3 length equals 13 residues. The germline V and J ends were trimmed by 7 bases and 2 bases, with 10 bases remaining between them. The full variable domain, rest sourced from reference TRBV19 and TRBJ2-3, is DGGITQSPKYLFRKEGQNVTLSCEQNLNHDAMYWYRQDPGQGLRLIYYSQIVNDFQKGDIAEGYSVSREKKESFPLTVTSAQKNPTAFYLCASKRTLTDTQYFGPGTRLTVL.

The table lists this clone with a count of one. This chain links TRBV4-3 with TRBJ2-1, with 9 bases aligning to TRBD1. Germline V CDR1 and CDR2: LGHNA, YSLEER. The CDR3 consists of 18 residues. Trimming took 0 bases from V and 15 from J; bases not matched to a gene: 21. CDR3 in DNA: TGCGCCAGCAGCCAAGAACAGGACAGATCCCTCTCCGGGACAGGGTTGTTCTTC. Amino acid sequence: CASSQEQDRSLSGTGLFF.

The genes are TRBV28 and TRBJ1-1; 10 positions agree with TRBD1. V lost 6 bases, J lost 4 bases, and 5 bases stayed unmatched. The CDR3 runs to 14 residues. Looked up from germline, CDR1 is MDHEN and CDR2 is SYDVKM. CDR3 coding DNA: TGTGCCAGCAGACGACAGGGGGCGGTCACTGAAGCTTTCTTT. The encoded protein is CASRRQGAVTEAFF.

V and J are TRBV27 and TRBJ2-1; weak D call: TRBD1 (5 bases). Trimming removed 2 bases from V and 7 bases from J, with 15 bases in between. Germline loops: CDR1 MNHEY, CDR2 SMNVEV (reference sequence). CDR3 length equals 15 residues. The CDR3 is CASSLKVGRVNEQFF. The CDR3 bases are TGTGCCAGCAGTTTAAAGGTTGGCAGGGTGAATGAGCAGTTCTTC.

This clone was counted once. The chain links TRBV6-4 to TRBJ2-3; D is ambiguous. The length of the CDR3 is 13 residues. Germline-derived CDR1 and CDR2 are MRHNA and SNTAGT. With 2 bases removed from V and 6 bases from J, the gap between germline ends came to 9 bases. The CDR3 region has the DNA TGTGCCAGCAGTGACAACGCACGGGATACGCAGTATTTT. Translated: CASSDNARDTQYF.

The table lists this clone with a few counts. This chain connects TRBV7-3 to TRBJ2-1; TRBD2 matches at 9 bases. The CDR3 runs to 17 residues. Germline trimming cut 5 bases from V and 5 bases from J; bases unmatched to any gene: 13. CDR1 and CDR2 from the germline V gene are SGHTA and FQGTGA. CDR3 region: CASSPRPLAGANNEQFF. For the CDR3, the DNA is TGTGCCAGCAGCCCAAGGCCCTTAGCGGGAGCAAACAATGAGCAGTTCTTC.

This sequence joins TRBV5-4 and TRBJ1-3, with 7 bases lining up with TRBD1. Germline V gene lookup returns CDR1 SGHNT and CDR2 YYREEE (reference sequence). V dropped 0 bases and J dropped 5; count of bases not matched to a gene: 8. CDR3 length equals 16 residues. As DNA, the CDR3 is TGTGCCAGCAGCTTGGTCGGCAGGGGGAGTCGAAACACCATATATTTT. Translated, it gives CASSLVGRGSRNTIYF.

The CDR3 region is CASTRSGNYNEQFF. CDR3 DNA sequence: TGTGCCAGCACCCGGAGCGGGAATTACAATGAGCAGTTCTTC. V usage is TRBV7-9 and J usage is TRBJ2-1; 7 bases match TRBD2. Germline loops: CDR1 SEHNR, CDR2 FQNEAQ (reference sequence). This CDR3 contains 14 residues. V shed 7 bases, J shed 4 bases, and the junction held 7 bases outside the gene matches.